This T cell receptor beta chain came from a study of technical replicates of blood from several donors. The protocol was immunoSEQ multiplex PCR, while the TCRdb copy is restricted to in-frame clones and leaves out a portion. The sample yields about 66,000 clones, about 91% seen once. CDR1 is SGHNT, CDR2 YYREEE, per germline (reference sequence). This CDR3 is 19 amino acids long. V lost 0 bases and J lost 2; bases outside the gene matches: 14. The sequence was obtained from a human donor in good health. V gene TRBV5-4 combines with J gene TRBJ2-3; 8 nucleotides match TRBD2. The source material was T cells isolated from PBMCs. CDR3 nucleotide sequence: TGTGCCAGCAGCTTGGGACCCTTCGGGACTAGTACTGACACAGATACGCAGTATTTT. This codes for CASSLGPFGTSTDTDTQYF.